This T cell receptor beta chain emerged from a study of a mutant IDH1 vaccine in newly diagnosed glioma. Turning to the study itself: Treated patients comprised around 60% males and approximately 38% females, mean age 40.4 years.

The time point is: baseline, week 1 (first vaccination visit). Treatment described: pre-vaccination baseline after standard-of-care therapy. Astrocytomas found in donors were new, WHO grade 3 or 4, IDH1-mutant and ATRX-lost. CDR1 MDHEN and CDR2 SYDVKM come from the germline V gene. The CDR3 contains 15 residues. The V and J ends lost 2 bases and 5 bases respectively, with 15 bases between them. Study results and limitations: It was approximately 93% of patients that developed vaccine-induced immune responses. Alterations occurring in top peripheral T cell clonotypes seemed unrelated to pseudoprogression.

About this clone itself: Its specificity is unknown.

Profiling relied on immunoSEQ multiplex PCR, and the TCRdb table lists in-frame clones only, not all of them. The sample contains 85,000 to 100,000 clones, about 90% of which appear only once. The chain combines TRBV28 with TRBJ1-1; a possible D gene is TRBD1 (5 bases). Sequenced here: PBMCs, sampled from a glioma patient treated with radiotherapy, temozolomide or both. This TCR came from a woman aged 50 to 65 with glioma. The CDR3 DNA sequence: TGTGCCAGCAGTTTAAGGGGCCGAGGAGGGACTGAAGCTTTCTTT. It specifies CASSLRGRGGTEAFF.